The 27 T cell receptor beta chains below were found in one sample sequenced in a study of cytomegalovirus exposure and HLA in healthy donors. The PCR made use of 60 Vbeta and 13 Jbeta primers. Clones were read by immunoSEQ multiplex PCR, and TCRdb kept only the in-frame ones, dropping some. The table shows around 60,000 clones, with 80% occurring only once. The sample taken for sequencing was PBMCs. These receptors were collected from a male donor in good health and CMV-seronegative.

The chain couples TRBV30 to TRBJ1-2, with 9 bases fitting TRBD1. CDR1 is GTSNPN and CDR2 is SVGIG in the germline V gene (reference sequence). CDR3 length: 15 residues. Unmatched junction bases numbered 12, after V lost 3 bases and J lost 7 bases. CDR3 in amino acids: CAWSAGTGGFSGYTF. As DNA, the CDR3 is TGTGCCTGGAGCGCGGGAACAGGGGGCTTTTCTGGCTACACCTTC.

CDR3 in amino acids: CASSLGWGQPQHF. In DNA form, the CDR3 reads TGTGCCAGCAGCTTGGGATGGGGCCAGCCCCAGCATTTT. This chain uses TRBV5-4 with TRBJ1-5, with D perhaps matching TRBD1 (5 bases). CDR1 and CDR2 from the germline V gene are SGHNT and YYREEE (reference sequence). V lost 0 bases and J 7 bases, leaving 8 bases between the germline ends. The CDR3 has 13 residues.

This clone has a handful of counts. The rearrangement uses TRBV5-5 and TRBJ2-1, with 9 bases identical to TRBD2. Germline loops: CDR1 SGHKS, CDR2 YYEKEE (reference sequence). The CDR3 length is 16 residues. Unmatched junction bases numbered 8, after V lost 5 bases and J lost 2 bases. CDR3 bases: TGTGCCAGCAGTGTGCATAGCGGGGGAACCTACAATGAGCAGTTCTTC. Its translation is CASSVHSGGTYNEQFF.

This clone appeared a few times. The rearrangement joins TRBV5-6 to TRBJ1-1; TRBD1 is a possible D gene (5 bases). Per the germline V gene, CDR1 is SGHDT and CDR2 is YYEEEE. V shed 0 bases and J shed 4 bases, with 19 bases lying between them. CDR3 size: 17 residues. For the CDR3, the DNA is TGTGCCAGCAGCTTGGGGGGCAGGGATAGGTCTATCACTGAAGCTTTCTTT. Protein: CASSLGGRDRSITEAFF. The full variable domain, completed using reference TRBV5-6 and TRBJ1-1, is DAGVTQSPTHLIKTRGQQVTLRCSPKSGHDTVSWYQQALGQGPQFIFQYYEEEERQRGNFPDRFSGHQFPNYSSELNVNALLLGDSALYLCASSLGGRDRSITEAFFGQGTRLTVV.

CDR3 nucleotides: TGTGCCAGCAGTTACGGGCGGGGCGGTAACTATGGCTACACCTTC. Translated: CASSYGRGGNYGYTF. V is TRBV6-5 and J is TRBJ1-2; D might be TRBD1 (5 bases). Germline lookup yields CDR1 MNHEY and CDR2 SVGAGI. The V end lost 2 bases, the J end lost 1 base, and 11 bases lay between the germline ends. The CDR3 spans 15 residues.

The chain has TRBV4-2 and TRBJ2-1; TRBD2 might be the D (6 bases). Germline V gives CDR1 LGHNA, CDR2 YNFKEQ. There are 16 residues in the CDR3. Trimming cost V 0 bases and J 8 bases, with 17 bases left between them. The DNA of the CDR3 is TGTGCCAGCAGCCAAGATTTGCCTAGCGATTTCTATGAGCAGTTCTTC. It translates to CASSQDLPSDFYEQFF.

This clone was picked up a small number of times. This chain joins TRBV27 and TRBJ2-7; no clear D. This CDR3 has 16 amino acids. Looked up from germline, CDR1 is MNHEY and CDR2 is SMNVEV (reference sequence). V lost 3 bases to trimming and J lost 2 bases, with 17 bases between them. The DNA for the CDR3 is TGTGCCAGCAGTTTCCGTGCGCGTGGTGAGCCCTACGAGCAGTACTTC. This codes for CASSFRARGEPYEQYF.

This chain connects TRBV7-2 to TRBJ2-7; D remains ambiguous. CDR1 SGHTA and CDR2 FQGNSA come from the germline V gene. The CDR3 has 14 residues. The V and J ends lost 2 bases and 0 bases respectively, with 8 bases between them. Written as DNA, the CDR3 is TGTGCCAGCAGCTTAATGTGGAGCTCCTACGAGCAGTACTTC. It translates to CASSLMWSSYEQYF.

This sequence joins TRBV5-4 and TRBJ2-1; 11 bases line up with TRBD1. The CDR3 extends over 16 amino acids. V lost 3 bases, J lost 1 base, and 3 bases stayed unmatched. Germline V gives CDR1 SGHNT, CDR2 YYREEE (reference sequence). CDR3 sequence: CASSSGTGGSYNEQFF. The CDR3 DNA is TGTGCCAGCAGCTCCGGGACAGGGGGTTCCTACAATGAGCAGTTCTTC. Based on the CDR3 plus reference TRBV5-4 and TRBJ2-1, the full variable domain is ETGVTQSPTHLIKTRGQQVTLRCSSQSGHNTVSWYQQALGQGPQFIFQYYREEENGRGNFPPRFSGLQFPNYSSELNVNALELDDSALYLCASSSGTGGSYNEQFFGPGTRLTVL.

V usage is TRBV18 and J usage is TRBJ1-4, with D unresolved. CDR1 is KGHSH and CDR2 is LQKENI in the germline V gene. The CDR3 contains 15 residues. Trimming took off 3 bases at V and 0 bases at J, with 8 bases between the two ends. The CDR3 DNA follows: TGTGCCAGCTCACCCGAGGGCTCAACTAATGAAAAACTGTTTTTT. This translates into CASSPEGSTNEKLFF.

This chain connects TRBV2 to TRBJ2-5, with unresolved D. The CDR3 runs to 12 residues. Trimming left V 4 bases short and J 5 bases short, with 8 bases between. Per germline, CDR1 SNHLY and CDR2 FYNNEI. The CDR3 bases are TGTGCCAGCAGTGCTATGGTGGAGACCCAGTACTTC. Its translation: CASSAMVETQYF.

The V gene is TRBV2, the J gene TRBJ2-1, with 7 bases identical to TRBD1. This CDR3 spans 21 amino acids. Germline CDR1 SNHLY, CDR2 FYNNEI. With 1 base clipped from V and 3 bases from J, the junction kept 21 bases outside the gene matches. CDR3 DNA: TGTGCCAGCAGTGAAGGCGGTATCCGGGCCCTTTTGAGGGGGCGCTACAATGAGCAGTTCTTC. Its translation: CASSEGGIRALLRGRYNEQFF.

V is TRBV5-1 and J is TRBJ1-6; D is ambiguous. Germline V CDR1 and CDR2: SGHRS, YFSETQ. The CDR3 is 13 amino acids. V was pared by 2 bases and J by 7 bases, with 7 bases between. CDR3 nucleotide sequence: TGCGCCAGCAGCTTACAGAGCAATTCACCCCTCCACTTT. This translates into CASSLQSNSPLHF.

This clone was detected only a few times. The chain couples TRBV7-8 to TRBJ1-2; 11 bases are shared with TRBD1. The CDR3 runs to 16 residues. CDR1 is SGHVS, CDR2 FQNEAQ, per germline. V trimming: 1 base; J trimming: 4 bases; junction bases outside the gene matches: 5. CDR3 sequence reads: CASSLDFGTGGYGYTF. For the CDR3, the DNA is TGTGCCAGCAGCTTAGATTTCGGGACAGGGGGCTATGGCTACACCTTC.

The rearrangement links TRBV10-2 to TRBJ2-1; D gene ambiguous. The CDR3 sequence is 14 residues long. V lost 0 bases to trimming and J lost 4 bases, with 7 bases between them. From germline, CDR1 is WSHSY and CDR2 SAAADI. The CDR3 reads CASSESSLYNEQFF. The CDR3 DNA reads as TGCGCCAGCAGTGAGTCGAGCCTATACAATGAGCAGTTCTTC.

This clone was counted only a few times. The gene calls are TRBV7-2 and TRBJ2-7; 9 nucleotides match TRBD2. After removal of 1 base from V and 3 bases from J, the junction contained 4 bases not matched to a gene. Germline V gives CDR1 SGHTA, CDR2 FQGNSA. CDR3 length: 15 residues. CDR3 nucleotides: TGTGCCAGCAGCTTAGGGCTAGCGGGGTTCTACGAGCAGTACTTC. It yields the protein CASSLGLAGFYEQYF.

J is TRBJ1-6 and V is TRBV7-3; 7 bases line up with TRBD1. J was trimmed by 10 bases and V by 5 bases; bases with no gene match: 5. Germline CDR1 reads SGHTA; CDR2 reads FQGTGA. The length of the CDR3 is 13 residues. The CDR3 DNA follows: TGTGCCAGCAGCGTCGACAGGGACTCACCCCTCCACTTT. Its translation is CASSVDRDSPLHF.

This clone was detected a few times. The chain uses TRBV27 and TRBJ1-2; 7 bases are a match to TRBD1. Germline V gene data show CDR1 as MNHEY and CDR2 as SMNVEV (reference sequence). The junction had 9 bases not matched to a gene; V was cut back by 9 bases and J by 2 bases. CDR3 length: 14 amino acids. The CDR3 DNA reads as TGTGCCAGTCGAAGACAGGGTTTAAACTATGGCTACACCTTC. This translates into CASRRQGLNYGYTF.

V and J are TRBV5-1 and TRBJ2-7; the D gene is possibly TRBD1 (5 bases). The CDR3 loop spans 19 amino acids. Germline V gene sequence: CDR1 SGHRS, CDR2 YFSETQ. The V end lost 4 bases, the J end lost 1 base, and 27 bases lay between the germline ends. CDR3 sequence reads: CASSLITTPPTGGSYEQYF. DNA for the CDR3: TGCGCCAGCAGCCTGATTACGACCCCACCCACAGGTGGATCCTACGAGCAGTACTTC. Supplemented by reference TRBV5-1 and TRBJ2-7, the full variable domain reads KAGVTQTPRYLIKTRGQQVTLSCSPISGHRSVSWYQQTPGQGLQFLFEYFSETQRNKGNFPGRFSGRQFSNSRSEMNVSTLELGDSALYLCASSLITTPPTGGSYEQYFGPGTRLTVT.

The CDR3 reads CASSRTGTLGEQYF. CDR3 bases: TGTGCCAGCAGCCGGACAGGGACCCTGGGCGAGCAGTACTTC. The chain uses TRBV2 and TRBJ2-7, with 8 positions matching TRBD1. Germline loops: CDR1 SNHLY, CDR2 FYNNEI. This CDR3 is built from 14 residues. After removal of 6 bases from V and 6 bases from J, the junction contained 10 bases not matched to a gene.

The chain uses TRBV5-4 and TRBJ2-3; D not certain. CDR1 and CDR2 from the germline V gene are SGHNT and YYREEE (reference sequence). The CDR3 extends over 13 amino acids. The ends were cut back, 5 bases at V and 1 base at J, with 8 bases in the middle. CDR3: CASRQSGTDTQYF. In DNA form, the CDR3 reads TGTGCCAGCAGACAATCAGGCACAGATACGCAGTATTTT.

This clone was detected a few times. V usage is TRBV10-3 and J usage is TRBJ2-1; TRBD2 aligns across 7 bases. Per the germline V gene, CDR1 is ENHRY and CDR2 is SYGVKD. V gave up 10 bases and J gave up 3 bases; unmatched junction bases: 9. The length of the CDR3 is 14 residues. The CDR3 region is CATTSRLDYNEQFF. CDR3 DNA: TGTGCCACGACTAGCCGCTTGGACTACAATGAGCAGTTCTTC.

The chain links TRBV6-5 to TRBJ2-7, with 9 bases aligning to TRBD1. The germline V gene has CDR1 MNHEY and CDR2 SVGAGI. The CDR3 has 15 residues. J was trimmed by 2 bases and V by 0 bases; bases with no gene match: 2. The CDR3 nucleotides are TGTGCCAGCAGTTACTCCGGGACAGGGACCTACGAGCAGTACTTC. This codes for CASSYSGTGTYEQYF.

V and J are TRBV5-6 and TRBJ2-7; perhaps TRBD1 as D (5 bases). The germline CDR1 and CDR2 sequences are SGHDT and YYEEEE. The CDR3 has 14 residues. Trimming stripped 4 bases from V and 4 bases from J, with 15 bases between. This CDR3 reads CASSDGYRMYEQYF. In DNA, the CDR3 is TGTGCCAGCAGCGATGGATACAGGATGTACGAGCAGTACTTC.

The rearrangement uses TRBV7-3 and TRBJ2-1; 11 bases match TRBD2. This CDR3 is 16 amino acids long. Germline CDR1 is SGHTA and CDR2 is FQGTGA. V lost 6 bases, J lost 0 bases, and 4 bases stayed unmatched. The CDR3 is CASSGTSGSSYNEQFF. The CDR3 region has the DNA TGTGCCAGCAGTGGGACTAGCGGAAGCTCCTACAATGAGCAGTTCTTC.

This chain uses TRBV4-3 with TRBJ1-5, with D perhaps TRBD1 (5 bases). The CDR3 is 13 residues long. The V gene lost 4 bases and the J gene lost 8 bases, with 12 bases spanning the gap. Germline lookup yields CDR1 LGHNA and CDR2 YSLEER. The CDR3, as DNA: TGCGCCAGCAGCCCCGGAGGGGCCGAGCCCCAGCATTTT. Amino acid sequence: CASSPGGAEPQHF.

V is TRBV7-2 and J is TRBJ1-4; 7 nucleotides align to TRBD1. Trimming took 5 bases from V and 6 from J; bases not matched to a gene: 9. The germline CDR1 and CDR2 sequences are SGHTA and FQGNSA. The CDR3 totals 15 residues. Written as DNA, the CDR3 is TGTGCCAGCAGCCGCCGGGACAGAGTAGATGAAAAACTGTTTTTT. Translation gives CASSRRDRVDEKLFF.